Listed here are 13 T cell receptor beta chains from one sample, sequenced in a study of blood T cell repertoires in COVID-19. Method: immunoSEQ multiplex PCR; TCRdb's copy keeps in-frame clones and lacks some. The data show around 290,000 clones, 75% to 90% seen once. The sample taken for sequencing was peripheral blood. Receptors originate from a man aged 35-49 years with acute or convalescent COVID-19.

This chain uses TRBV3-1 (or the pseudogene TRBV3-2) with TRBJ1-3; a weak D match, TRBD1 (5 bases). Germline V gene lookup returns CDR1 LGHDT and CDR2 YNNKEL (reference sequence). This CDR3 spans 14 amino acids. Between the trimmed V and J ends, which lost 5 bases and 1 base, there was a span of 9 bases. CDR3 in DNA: TGTGCCAGCAGCTTAGGGACTTCTGGAAACACCATATATTTT. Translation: CASSLGTSGNTIYF.

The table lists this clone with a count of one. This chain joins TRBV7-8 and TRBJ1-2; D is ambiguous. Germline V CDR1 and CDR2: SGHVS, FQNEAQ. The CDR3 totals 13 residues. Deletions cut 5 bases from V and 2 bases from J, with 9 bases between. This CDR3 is CASSEQINYGYTF. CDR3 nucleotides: TGTGCCAGCAGCGAACAGATAAACTATGGCTACACCTTC.

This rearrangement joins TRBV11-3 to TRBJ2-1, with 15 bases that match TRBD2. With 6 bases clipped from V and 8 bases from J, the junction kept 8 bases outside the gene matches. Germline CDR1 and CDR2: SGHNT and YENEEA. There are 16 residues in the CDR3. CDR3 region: CASSRGLAGGPDEQFF. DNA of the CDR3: TGTGCCAGCAGTCGAGGACTAGCGGGGGGGCCTGATGAGCAGTTCTTC.

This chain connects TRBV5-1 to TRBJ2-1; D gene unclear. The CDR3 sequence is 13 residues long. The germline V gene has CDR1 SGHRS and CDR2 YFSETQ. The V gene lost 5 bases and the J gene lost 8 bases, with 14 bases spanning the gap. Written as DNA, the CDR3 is TGCGCCAGCAGTCTTACCCCTAGGTATGAGCAGTTCTTC. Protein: CASSLTPRYEQFF.

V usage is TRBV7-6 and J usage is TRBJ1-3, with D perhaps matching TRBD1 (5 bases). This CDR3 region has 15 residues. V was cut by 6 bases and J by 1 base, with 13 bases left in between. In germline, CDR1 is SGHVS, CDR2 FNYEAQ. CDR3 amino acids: CASSLNGGSGNTIYF. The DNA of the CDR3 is TGTGCCAGCAGTTTAAACGGGGGGTCTGGAAACACCATATATTTT.

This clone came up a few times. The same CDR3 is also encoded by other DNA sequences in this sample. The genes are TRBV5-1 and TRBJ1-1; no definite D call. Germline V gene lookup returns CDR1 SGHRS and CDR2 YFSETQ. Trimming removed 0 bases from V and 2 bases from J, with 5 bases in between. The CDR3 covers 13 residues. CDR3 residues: CASSLDSNTEAFF. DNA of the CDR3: TGCGCCAGCAGCTTGGACAGCAACACTGAAGCTTTCTTT.

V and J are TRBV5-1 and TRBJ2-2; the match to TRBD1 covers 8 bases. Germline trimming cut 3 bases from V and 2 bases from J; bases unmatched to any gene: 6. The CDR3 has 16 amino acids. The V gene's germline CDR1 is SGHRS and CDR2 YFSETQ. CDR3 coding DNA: TGCGCCAGCAGCTCCGACAGGGGAGTTAACACCGGGGAGCTGTTTTTT. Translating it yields CASSSDRGVNTGELFF.

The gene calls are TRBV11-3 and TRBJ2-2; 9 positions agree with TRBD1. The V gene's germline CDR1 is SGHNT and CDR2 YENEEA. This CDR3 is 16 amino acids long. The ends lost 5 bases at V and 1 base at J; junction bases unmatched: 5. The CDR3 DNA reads TGTGCCAGCAGCGGGGGGACAGGGCTGAACACCGGGGAGCTGTTTTTT. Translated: CASSGGTGLNTGELFF.

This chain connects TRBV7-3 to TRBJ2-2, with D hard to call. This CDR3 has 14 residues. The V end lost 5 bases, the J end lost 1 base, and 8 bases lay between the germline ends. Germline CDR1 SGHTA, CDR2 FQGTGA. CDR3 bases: TGTGCCAGCAGCCCTGGCATGAACACCGGGGAGCTGTTTTTT. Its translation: CASSPGMNTGELFF.

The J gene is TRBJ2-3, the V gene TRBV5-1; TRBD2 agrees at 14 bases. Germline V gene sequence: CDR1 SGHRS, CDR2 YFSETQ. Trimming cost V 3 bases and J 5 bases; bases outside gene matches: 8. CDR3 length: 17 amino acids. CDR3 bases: TGCGCCAGCAGCTCAAGTTTGACTAGCGGGGGGGTAGATACGCAGTATTTT. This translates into CASSSSLTSGGVDTQYF.

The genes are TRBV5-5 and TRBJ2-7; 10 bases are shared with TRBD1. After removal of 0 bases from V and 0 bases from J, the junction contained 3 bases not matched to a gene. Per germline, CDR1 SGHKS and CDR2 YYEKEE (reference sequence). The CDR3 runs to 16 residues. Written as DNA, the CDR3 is TGTGCCAGCAGCTTGGGTGGGACAGGGGCCTCCTACGAGCAGTACTTC. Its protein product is CASSLGGTGASYEQYF.

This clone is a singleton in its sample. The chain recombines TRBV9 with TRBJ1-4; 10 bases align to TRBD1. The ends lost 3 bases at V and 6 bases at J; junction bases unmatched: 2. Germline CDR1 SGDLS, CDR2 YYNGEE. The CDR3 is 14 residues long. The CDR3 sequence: CASSAGTGDEKLFF. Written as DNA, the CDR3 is TGTGCCAGCAGCGCCGGGACAGGGGATGAAAAACTGTTTTTT.

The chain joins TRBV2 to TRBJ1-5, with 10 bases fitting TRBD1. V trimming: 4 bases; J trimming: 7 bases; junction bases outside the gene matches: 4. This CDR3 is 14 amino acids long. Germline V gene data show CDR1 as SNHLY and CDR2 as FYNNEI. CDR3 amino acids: CASSGQGAKQPQHF. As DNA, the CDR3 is TGTGCCAGCAGTGGACAGGGGGCCAAGCAGCCCCAGCATTTT.